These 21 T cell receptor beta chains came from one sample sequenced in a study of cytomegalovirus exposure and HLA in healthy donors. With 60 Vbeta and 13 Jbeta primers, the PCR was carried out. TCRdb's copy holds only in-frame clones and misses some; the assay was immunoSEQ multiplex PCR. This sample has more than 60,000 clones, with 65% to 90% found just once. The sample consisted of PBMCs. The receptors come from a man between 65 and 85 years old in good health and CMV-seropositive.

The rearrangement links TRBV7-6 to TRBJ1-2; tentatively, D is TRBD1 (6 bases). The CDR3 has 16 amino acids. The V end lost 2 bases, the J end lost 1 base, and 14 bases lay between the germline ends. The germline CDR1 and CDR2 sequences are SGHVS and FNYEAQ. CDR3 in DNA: TGTGCCAGCAGCTTAAGATCGGACAGAGTTAACTATGGCTACACCTTC. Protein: CASSLRSDRVNYGYTF.

The CDR3 protein is CASSWAGLIPEQYF. In DNA, the CDR3 is TGCGCCAGCAGCTGGGCCGGACTAATCCCCGAGCAGTACTTC. The chain has TRBV5-1 and TRBJ2-7; D perhaps matches TRBD2 (6 bases). The V gene lost 3 bases and the J gene lost 6 bases, with 16 bases spanning the gap. The germline V gene has CDR1 SGHRS and CDR2 YFSETQ. The CDR3 length is 14 residues.

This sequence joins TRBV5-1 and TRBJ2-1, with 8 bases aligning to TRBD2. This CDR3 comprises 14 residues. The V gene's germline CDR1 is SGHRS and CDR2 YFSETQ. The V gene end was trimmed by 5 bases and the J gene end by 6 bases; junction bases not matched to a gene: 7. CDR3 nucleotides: TGCGCCAGCAGGGAACTAGCGGAGGGCAATGAGCAGTTCTTC. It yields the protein CASRELAEGNEQFF. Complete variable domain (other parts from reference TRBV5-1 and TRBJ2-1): KAGVTQTPRYLIKTRGQQVTLSCSPISGHRSVSWYQQTPGQGLQFLFEYFSETQRNKGNFPGRFSGRQFSNSRSEMNVSTLELGDSALYLCASRELAEGNEQFFGPGTRLTVL.

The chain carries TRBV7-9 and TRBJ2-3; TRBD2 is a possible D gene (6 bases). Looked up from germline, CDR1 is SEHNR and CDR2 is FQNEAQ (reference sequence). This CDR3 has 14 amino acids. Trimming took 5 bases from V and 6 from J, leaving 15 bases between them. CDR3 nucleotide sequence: TGTGCCAGCAGCCGGGACTTCGTGGCGGATACGCAGTATTTT. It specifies CASSRDFVADTQYF.

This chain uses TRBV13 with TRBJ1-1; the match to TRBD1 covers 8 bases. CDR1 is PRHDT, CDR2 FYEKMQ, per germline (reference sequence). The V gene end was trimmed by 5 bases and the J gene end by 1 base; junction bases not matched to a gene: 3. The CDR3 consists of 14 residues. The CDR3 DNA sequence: TGTGCCAGCAGCACGGGACAGGAGAACACTGAAGCTTTCTTT. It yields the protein CASSTGQENTEAFF.

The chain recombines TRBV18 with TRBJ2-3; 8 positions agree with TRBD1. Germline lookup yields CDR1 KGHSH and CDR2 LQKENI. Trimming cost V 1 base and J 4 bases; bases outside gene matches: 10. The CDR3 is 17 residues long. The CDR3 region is CASSPQDQGAPADTQYF. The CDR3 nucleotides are TGTGCCAGCTCACCACAGGATCAGGGGGCGCCGGCAGATACGCAGTATTTT.

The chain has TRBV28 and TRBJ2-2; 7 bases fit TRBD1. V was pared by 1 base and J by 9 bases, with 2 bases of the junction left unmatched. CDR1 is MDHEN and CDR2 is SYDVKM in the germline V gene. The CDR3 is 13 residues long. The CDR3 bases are TGTGCCAGCAGTTTATTACAGGGGAGGGAGCTGTTTTTT. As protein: CASSLLQGRELFF. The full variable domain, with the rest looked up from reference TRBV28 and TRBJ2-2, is DVKVTQSSRYLVKRTGEKVFLECVQDMDHENMFWYRQDPGLGLRLIYFSYDVKMKEKGDIPEGYSVSREKKERFSLILESASTNQTSMYLCASSLLQGRELFFGEGSRLTVL.

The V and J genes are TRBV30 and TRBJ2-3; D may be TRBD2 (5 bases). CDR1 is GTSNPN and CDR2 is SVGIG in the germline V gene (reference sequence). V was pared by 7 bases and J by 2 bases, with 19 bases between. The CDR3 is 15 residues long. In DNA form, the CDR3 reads TGTGCCTCGTCCAGAGGGCCCGACCTCACAGATACGCAGTATTTT. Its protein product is CASSRGPDLTDTQYF. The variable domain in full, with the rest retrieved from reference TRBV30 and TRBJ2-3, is SQTIHQWPATLVQPVGSPLSLECTVEGTSNPNLYWYRQAAGRGLQLLFYSVGIGQISSEVPQNLSASRPQDRQFILSSKKLLLSDSGFYLCASSRGPDLTDTQYFGPGTRLTVL.

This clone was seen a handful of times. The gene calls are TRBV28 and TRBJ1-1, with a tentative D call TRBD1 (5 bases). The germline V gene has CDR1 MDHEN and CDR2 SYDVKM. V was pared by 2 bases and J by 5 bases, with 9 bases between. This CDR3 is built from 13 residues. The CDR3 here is CASSLRGWTEAFF. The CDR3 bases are TGTGCCAGCAGTTTAAGGGGATGGACTGAAGCTTTCTTT.

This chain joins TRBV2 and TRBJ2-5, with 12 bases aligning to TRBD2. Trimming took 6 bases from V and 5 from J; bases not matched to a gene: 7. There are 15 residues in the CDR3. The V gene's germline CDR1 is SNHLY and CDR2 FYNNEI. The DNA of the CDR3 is TGTGCCAGCAGCCTAGCGGGAGGGCCGGAGGAGACCCAGTACTTC. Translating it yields CASSLAGGPEETQYF.

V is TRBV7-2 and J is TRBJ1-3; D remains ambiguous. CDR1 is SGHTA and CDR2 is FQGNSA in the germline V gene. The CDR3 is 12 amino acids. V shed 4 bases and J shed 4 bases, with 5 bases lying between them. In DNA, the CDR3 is TGTGCCAGCAGCTCCTTCGGAAACACCATATATTTT. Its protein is CASSSFGNTIYF.

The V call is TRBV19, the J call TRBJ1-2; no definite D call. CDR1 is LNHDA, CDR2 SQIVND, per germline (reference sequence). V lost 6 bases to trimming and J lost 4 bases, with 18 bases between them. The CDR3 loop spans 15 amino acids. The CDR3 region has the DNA TGTGCCAGTAGCCCAGATATAGCCCTGGGCTATGGCTACACCTTC. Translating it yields CASSPDIALGYGYTF.

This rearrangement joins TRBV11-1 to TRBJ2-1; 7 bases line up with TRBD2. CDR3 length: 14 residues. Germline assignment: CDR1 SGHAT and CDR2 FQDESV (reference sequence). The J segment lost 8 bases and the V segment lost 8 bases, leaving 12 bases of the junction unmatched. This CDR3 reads CASQLTGLLDEQFF. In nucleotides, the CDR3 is TGTGCCAGCCAATTAACGGGACTACTCGATGAGCAGTTCTTC. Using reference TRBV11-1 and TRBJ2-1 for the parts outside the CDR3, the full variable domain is EAEVAQSPRYKITEKSQAVAFWCDPISGHATLYWYRQILGQGPELLVQFQDESVVDDSQLPKDRFSAERLKGVDSTLKIQPAELGDSAMYLCASQLTGLLDEQFFGPGTRLTVL.

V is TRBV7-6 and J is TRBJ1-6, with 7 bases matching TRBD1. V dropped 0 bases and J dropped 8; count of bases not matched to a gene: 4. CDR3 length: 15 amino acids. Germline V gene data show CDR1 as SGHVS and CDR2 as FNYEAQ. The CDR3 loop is CASSLAEGAYSPLHF. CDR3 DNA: TGTGCCAGCAGCTTAGCGGAGGGGGCGTATTCACCCCTCCACTTT.

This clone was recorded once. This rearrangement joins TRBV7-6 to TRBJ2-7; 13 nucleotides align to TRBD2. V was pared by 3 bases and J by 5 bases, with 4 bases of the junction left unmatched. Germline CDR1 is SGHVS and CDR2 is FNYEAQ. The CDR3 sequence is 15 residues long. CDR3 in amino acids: CASSFGTSGVNEQYF. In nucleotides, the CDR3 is TGTGCCAGCAGCTTCGGGACTAGCGGGGTCAACGAGCAGTACTTC.

The CDR3 DNA sequence: TGTGCCAGCAGGTCGAGGGGGGGCAACAGTGAGCAGTTCTTC. Translating it yields CASRSRGGNSEQFF. The chain uses TRBV6-5 and TRBJ2-1; D possibly corresponds to TRBD2 (7 bases). CDR3 length: 14 residues. Trimming cost V 6 bases and J 9 bases, with 18 bases left between them. The germline CDR1 and CDR2 sequences are MNHEY and SVGAGI.

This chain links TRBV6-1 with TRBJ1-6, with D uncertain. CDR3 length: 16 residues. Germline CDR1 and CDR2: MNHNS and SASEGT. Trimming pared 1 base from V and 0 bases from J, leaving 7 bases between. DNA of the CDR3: TGTGCCAGCAGTGAAGGAGTAAGCTCCTATAATTCACCCCTCCACTTT. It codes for CASSEGVSSYNSPLHF.

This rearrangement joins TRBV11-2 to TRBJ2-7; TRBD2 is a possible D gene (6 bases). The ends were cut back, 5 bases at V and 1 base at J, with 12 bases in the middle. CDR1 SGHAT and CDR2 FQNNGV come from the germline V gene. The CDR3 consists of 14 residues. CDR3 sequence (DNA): TGTGCCAGCAGCAACGGCGGGGTGTCCTACGAGCAGTACTTC. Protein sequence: CASSNGGVSYEQYF.

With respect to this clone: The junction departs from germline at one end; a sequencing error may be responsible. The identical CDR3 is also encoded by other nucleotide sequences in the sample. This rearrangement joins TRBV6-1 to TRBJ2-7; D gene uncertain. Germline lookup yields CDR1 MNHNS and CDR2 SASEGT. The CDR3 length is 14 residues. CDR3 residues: CASSVPASPYEQYF. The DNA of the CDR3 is TGCGCCAGCAGTGTACCTGCTAGTCCCTACGAGCAGTACTTC.

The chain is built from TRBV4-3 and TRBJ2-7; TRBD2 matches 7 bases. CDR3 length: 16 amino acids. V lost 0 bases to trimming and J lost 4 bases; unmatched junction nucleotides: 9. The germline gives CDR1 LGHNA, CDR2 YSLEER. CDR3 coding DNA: TGCGCCAGCAGCCAAGATTCCAGCGGGGAAGTTTACGAGCAGTACTTC. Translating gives CASSQDSSGEVYEQYF.

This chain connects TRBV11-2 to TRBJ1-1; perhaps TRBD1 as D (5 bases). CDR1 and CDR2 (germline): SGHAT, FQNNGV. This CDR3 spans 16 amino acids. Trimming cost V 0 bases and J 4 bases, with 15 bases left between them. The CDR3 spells CASSLDSRTIFTEAFF. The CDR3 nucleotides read TGTGCCAGCAGCTTAGATTCTAGGACAATTTTCACTGAAGCTTTCTTT.